These 8 T cell receptor beta chains came from one sample sequenced in a study of shared clonotypes between healthy human individuals. Naive CD8 cells were CD45RO-negative, positively selected for CCR7, excluding terminally differentiated effector memory CD45RA+ cells. The protocol was immunoSEQ multiplex PCR, while the TCRdb copy is restricted to in-frame clones and leaves out a portion. Here the sample spans 600,000 or so clones, 95% to 98% being singletons. Specimen: naive CD8+ T cells sorted from blood. All receptors come from a young man in good health.

The V gene is TRBV28, the J gene TRBJ2-1; D is perhaps TRBD2 (6 bases). Trimming took 5 bases from V and 8 from J, leaving 19 bases between them. CDR1 is MDHEN, CDR2 SYDVKM, per germline. This CDR3 has 15 residues. This chain's CDR3 is CASSPLGSGAHEQFF. For the CDR3, the DNA is TGTGCCAGCAGTCCCCTCGGGAGTGGGGCCCATGAGCAGTTCTTC.

About this clone: The same CDR3 also results from other DNA sequences found in this sample. The chain carries TRBV18 and TRBJ2-7; D gene unclear. Germline CDR1 reads KGHSH; CDR2 reads LQKENI. The CDR3 is 12 amino acids. V dropped 6 bases and J dropped 0 bases, with 6 bases sitting between them. This CDR3 reads CASSGDSYEQYF. The CDR3 DNA reads TGTGCCAGCTCTGGGGACTCCTACGAGCAGTACTTC.

The chain is built from TRBV15 and TRBJ2-3; D is possibly TRBD1 or TRBD2 (5 bases each). The CDR3 loop spans 15 amino acids. V was cut by 0 bases and J by 0 bases, with 7 bases left in between. Germline lookup yields CDR1 LNHNV and CDR2 YYDKDF (reference sequence). The DNA of the CDR3 is TGTGCCACCAGCAGAGACCGGGACAGCACAGATACGCAGTATTTT. Amino acid sequence: CATSRDRDSTDTQYF.

This chain joins TRBV7-2 and TRBJ1-1, with D possibly matching TRBD1 (5 bases). CDR1 SGHTA and CDR2 FQGNSA come from the germline V gene. The V and J ends lost 2 bases and 5 bases respectively, with 9 bases between them. The CDR3 contains 13 residues. The CDR3 protein is CASSLSGNTEAFF. For the CDR3, the DNA is TGTGCCAGCAGCTTATCAGGGAATACTGAAGCTTTCTTT.

With respect to this clone: One junction end disagrees with the germline gene, perhaps due to a read error. This rearrangement joins TRBV7-7 to TRBJ2-1, with 9 bases lining up with TRBD2. CDR3 size: 17 residues. CDR1 is SSHAT, CDR2 FNYEAQ, per germline (reference sequence). The CDR3 DNA sequence: TGTGCTAGCAGCTTAGTCCCTAGCGGGAATAACTACAATGAGCAGTTCTTC. This translates into CASSLVPSGNNYNEQFF.

Here the CDR3 DNA reads TGTGCCAGCAGTTCCCTTTCATGGGGCCGTAATGAAAAACTGTTTTTT. It encodes CASSSLSWGRNEKLFF. V and J are TRBV27 and TRBJ1-4; D might be TRBD1 (5 bases). V was clipped by 4 bases and J by 4 bases, with 16 bases between them. Germline CDR1 MNHEY, CDR2 SMNVEV (reference sequence). The CDR3 runs to 16 residues.

The chain combines TRBV2 with TRBJ2-5, with a possible D match to TRBD2 (6 bases). This CDR3 comprises 12 residues. V dropped 10 bases and J dropped 5 bases, with 14 bases sitting between them. CDR1 is SNHLY, CDR2 FYNNEI, per germline. As DNA, the CDR3 is TGTGCCACCCGGGGACTCGAGGAGACCCAGTACTTC. As protein: CATRGLEETQYF. The whole variable domain, remainder taken from reference TRBV2 and TRBJ2-5, is EPEVTQTPSHQVTQMGQEVILRCVPISNHLYFYWYRQILGQKVEFLVSFYNNEISEKSEIFDDQFSVERPDGSNFTLKIRSTKLEDSAMYFCATRGLEETQYFGPGTRLLVL.

The V gene is TRBV2, the J gene TRBJ1-4; D is uncertain. This CDR3 spans 13 amino acids. Germline CDR1 is SNHLY and CDR2 is FYNNEI. The V and J ends lost 4 bases and 8 bases respectively, with 11 bases between them. This chain's CDR3 is CASSAPLWEKLFF. The CDR3 DNA reads as TGTGCCAGCAGTGCTCCCCTTTGGGAAAAACTGTTTTTT. The full variable domain, rest sourced from reference TRBV2 and TRBJ1-4, is EPEVTQTPSHQVTQMGQEVILRCVPISNHLYFYWYRQILGQKVEFLVSFYNNEISEKSEIFDDQFSVERPDGSNFTLKIRSTKLEDSAMYFCASSAPLWEKLFFGSGTQLSVL.